One and the same sample provided the 7 T cell receptor beta chains below, sequenced in a study of blood T cell repertoires in COVID-19. Assay: immunoSEQ multiplex PCR; the TCRdb copy retains only in-frame clones and omits some. Seen here are 200,000 or so clones, approximately 80% observed once, and the top ten hold 6.5% to 8.5%. The sequenced sample consisted of peripheral blood. The receptor source for this set is a human donor with acute or convalescent COVID-19. The donor label of this sample is uncertain.

This chain uses TRBV7-6 with TRBJ2-1, with 9 nucleotides matching TRBD1. J lost 8 bases, V lost 1 base, and 6 bases had no gene match. CDR3 length: 15 residues. Germline CDR1 reads SGHVS; CDR2 reads FNYEAQ. The CDR3: CASSLVGQGIDEQFF. The CDR3 bases are TGTGCCAGCAGCTTAGTTGGACAGGGGATCGATGAGCAGTTCTTC.

This sequence joins TRBV30 and TRBJ1-1, with TRBD1 identical over 8 bases. The J segment lost 11 bases and the V segment lost 6 bases, leaving 8 bases of the junction unmatched. This CDR3 has 11 residues. Germline V gives CDR1 GTSNPN, CDR2 SVGIG (reference sequence). CDR3 region: CACSGTGGAFF. For the CDR3, the DNA is TGTGCCTGCTCCGGGACAGGAGGCGCTTTCTTT.

The chain carries TRBV5-1 and TRBJ2-3, with 7 positions matching TRBD2. V gave up 3 bases and J gave up 7 bases; unmatched junction bases: 8. CDR1 is SGHRS, CDR2 YFSETQ, per germline. The CDR3 runs to 14 residues. CDR3 coding DNA: TGCGCCAGCAGCTCGTTGACTAGCCCAAATACGCAGTATTTT. Encoded protein: CASSSLTSPNTQYF.

The chain combines TRBV5-4 with TRBJ2-7, with 7 bases identical to TRBD2. Per germline, CDR1 SGHNT and CDR2 YYREEE (reference sequence). The CDR3 covers 15 residues. J lost 4 bases, V lost 1 base, and 8 bases had no gene match. CDR3 sequence (DNA): TGTGCCAGCAGCTTGTACGCTAGCGGCATATACGAGCAGTACTTC. Translation: CASSLYASGIYEQYF.

The V and J genes are TRBV28 and TRBJ2-2, with D perhaps TRBD1 (6 bases). Trimming shortened V by 8 bases and J by 4 bases, and 14 bases separated the two germline ends. This CDR3 spans 14 amino acids. CDR1 MDHEN and CDR2 SYDVKM come from the germline V gene. CDR3 sequence: CASRTGTTTGELFF. The CDR3 bases are TGTGCCAGCCGAACCGGGACAACCACCGGGGAGCTGTTTTTT.

V is TRBV7-2 and J is TRBJ1-4; TRBD1 matches 8 bases. The V gene end was trimmed by 7 bases and the J gene end by 6 bases; junction bases not matched to a gene: 4. Germline-derived CDR1 and CDR2 are SGHTA and FQGNSA. The CDR3 length is 13 residues. This chain's CDR3 is CASTRGPDEKLFF. CDR3 nucleotides: TGTGCCAGCACCAGGGGGCCTGATGAAAAACTGTTTTTT.

The chain is built from TRBV18 and TRBJ1-2, with TRBD1 as a possible D gene (6 bases). Trimming removed 4 bases at V and 0 bases at J, with 21 bases between. In germline, CDR1 is KGHSH, CDR2 LQKENI. The CDR3 is made up of 18 amino acids. The CDR3: CASSLRGHGAEANYGYTF. The CDR3 DNA sequence: TGTGCCAGCTCACTTCGGGGACACGGAGCCGAAGCTAACTATGGCTACACCTTC.